This T cell receptor beta chain derives from a study of CD8 T cells in ankylosing spondylitis. Via MiXCR, TCRdb re-called the 5' RACE reads, giving one row per CDR3 protein. This table holds around 220,000 distinct CDR3 sequences, 8% to 11% found once. This CDR3 is 15 amino acids long. The V segment lost 4 bases and the J segment 4 bases; nucleotides outside the gene matches: 5. Germline lookup yields CDR1 KGHDR and CDR2 SFDVKD. The table lists this clonotype with many counts. The sequenced sample was blood, either unsorted or a sorted T cell fraction (not recorded which). This chain joins TRBV24-1 and TRBJ2-2; 7 positions match TRBD2. The clonotype originates from a male donor with ankylosing spondylitis or in good health (not recorded which). This CDR3 reads CATSDPGLSTGELFF. Written as DNA, the CDR3 is TGTGCCACCAGTGACCCGGGACTATCCACCGGGGAGCTGTTTTTT.